The 14 T cell receptor beta chains below all came from one sample that was sequenced in a study of T cell responses to AZD1222 COVID-19 vaccine. TCRdb's table, derived via immunoSEQ multiplex PCR, lists solely in-frame clones and lacks some. Counted here are 100,000 to 150,000 clones, 85% to 95% occurring once; the ten biggest clones make up 5% to 6.5%. The sequencing here drew on peripheral blood, taken on day 0 of AZD1222 vaccination. All receptors come from an adult in good health.

This sequence joins TRBV6-5 and TRBJ2-1; 8 positions match TRBD2. The junction had 0 bases not matched to a gene; V was cut back by 5 bases and J by 6 bases. Germline CDR1 reads MNHEY; CDR2 reads SVGAGI. This CDR3 spans 12 amino acids. CDR3 amino acids: CASSRGGNEQFF. As DNA, the CDR3 is TGTGCCAGCAGTCGGGGGGGCAATGAGCAGTTCTTC.

J is TRBJ1-2 and V is TRBV29-1; maybe TRBD1 (6 bases). The CDR3 extends over 11 amino acids. V lost 7 bases to trimming and J lost 3 bases, with 9 bases between them. Germline V gives CDR1 SQVTM, CDR2 ANQGSEA. For the CDR3, the DNA is TGCAGCGCTCACAGGGACTATGGCTACACCTTC. This sequence encodes CSAHRDYGYTF. The full variable domain, rest sourced from reference TRBV29-1 and TRBJ1-2, is SAVISQKPSRDICQRGTSLTIQCQVDSQVTMMFWYRQQPGQSLTLIATANQGSEATYESGFVIDKFPISRPNLTFSTLTVSNMSPEDSSIYLCSAHRDYGYTFGSGTRLTVV.

This clone was detected a few times. The rearrangement joins TRBV4-1 to TRBJ2-7, with D perhaps matching TRBD1 (5 bases). Germline V gives CDR1 MGHRA, CDR2 YSYEKL. V shed 0 bases and J shed 0 bases, with 15 bases lying between them. This CDR3 has 17 residues. The CDR3 DNA is TGCGCCAGCAGCCAAGAGTCGCAGGGCATCAGCTCCTACGAGCAGTACTTC. Its translation is CASSQESQGISSYEQYF.

In this sample, this clone turned up once. The chain combines TRBV15 with TRBJ1-1; no clear D gene. The germline gives CDR1 LNHNV, CDR2 YYDKDF (reference sequence). The CDR3 totals 13 residues. V lost 2 bases, J lost 11 bases, and 15 bases lay in between. CDR3 in amino acids: CATSRSPGSLAFF. The CDR3 coding sequence is TGTGCCACCAGCAGATCTCCGGGAAGTCTCGCTTTCTTT.

The V call is TRBV29-1, the J call TRBJ2-7; D gene unclear. CDR1 is SQVTM and CDR2 is ANQGSEA in the germline V gene. This CDR3 spans 13 amino acids. This CDR3 reads CTRLGQTPYEQYF. The CDR3 DNA sequence: TGCACCCGCCTTGGCCAAACCCCCTACGAGCAGTACTTC.

The chain carries TRBV13 and TRBJ1-6; D unresolved. Between the trimmed V and J ends, which lost 7 bases and 10 bases, there was a span of 17 bases. The germline gives CDR1 PRHDT, CDR2 FYEKMQ (reference sequence). The CDR3 sequence is 14 residues long. CDR3 in amino acids: CASTLDGVDSPLHF. The CDR3 DNA follows: TGTGCCAGCACCCTTGACGGGGTAGACTCACCCCTCCACTTT.

The chain recombines TRBV6-6 with TRBJ1-2, with D possibly matching TRBD1 (5 bases). This CDR3 spans 16 amino acids. V was cut by 5 bases and J by 3 bases, with 19 bases left in between. Germline loops: CDR1 MNHNY, CDR2 SVGAGI (reference sequence). The CDR3 spells CASSRDDSSEYYGYTF. Here the CDR3 DNA reads TGTGCCAGCAGTCGCGATGACAGCTCAGAATACTATGGCTACACCTTC.

The chain employs TRBV6-5 and TRBJ2-7; the match to TRBD1 covers 8 bases. CDR3 length: 14 amino acids. After removal of 6 bases from V and 3 bases from J, the junction contained 7 bases not matched to a gene. Germline CDR1 and CDR2: MNHEY and SVGAGI. CDR3: CASRQGTGLYEQYF. DNA for the CDR3: TGTGCCAGCAGACAGGGGACAGGCCTCTACGAGCAGTACTTC.

The CDR3 DNA follows: TGTGCCAGCAGGACAGTATCCGACACTGAAGCTTTCTTT. It encodes CASRTVSDTEAFF. This chain joins TRBV12-3 or TRBV12-4 and TRBJ1-1, with TRBD1 as a possible D gene (5 bases). V lost 6 bases and J 3 bases, leaving 11 bases between the germline ends. The CDR3 is 13 residues long.

The V and J genes are TRBV2 and TRBJ1-1, with 9 bases aligning to TRBD1. Germline CDR1 and CDR2: SNHLY and FYNNEI. The CDR3 spans 15 residues. V was clipped by 9 bases and J by 7 bases; unmatched bases: 15. The CDR3 region has the DNA TGTGCCAGTTCTATGGCGGACAGGGGTGTAGGTGAAGCTTTCTTT. Amino acid sequence: CASSMADRGVGEAFF.

V is TRBV4-1 and J is TRBJ1-1, with D maybe TRBD1 (5 bases). V lost 1 base and J lost 1, with 13 bases in between. The CDR3 consists of 16 residues. The V gene's germline CDR1 is MGHRA and CDR2 YSYEKL. The CDR3 region is CASSQGWGSSNTEAFF. The CDR3 DNA is TGCGCCAGCAGCCAAGGGTGGGGGTCATCGAACACTGAAGCTTTCTTT.

The J gene is TRBJ1-4, the V gene TRBV6-1; unclear D gene. CDR1 is MNHNS, CDR2 SASEGT, per germline. Trimming left V 0 bases short and J 2 bases short, with 7 bases between. The CDR3 loop spans 15 amino acids. CDR3 sequence: CASSEALGTNEKLFF. The DNA for the CDR3 is TGTGCCAGCAGTGAAGCGCTGGGTACTAATGAAAAACTGTTTTTT.

The chain couples TRBV7-8 to TRBJ2-5; D is uncertain. The germline gives CDR1 SGHVS, CDR2 FQNEAQ. This CDR3 contains 14 residues. V lost 4 bases to trimming and J lost 5 bases, with 14 bases between them. The CDR3 DNA sequence: TGTGCCAGCAGCTCCCCGCGAATTTGGGAGACCCAGTACTTC. Translation gives CASSSPRIWETQYF.

This clone is a singleton in its sample. V is TRBV20-1 and J is TRBJ2-1, with TRBD2 identical over 8 bases. CDR3 length equals 13 residues. Germline assignment: CDR1 DFQATT and CDR2 SNEGSKA (reference sequence). The junction had 7 bases not matched to a gene; V was cut back by 3 bases and J by 9 bases. The CDR3 reads CSASGAGVGEQFF. Here the CDR3 DNA reads TGCAGTGCTAGTGGAGCGGGAGTAGGTGAGCAGTTCTTC.